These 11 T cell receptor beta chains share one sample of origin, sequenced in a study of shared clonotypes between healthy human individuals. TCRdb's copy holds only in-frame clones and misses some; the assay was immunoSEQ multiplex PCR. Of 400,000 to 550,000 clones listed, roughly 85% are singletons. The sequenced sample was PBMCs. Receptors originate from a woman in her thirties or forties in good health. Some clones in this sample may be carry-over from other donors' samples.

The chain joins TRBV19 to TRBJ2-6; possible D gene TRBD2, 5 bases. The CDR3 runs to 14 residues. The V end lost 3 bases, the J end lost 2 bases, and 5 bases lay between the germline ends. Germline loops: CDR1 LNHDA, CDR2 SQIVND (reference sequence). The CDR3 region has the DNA TGTGCCAGTAGTATCGGGGCTGGGGCCAACGTCCTGACTTTC. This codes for CASSIGAGANVLTF.

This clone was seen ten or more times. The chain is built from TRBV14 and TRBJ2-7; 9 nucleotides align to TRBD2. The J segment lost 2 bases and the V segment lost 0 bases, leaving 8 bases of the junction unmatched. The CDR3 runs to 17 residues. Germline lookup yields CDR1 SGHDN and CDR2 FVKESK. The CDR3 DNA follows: TGTGCCAGCAGCCAAGAAGAAAGGGCTAGCGGGACCTACGAGCAGTACTTC. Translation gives CASSQEERASGTYEQYF.

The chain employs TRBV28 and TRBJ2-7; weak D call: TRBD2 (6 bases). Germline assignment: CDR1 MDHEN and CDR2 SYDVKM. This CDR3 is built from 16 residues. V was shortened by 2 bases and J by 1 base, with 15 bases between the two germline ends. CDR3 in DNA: TGTGCCAGCAGTTTAGGAGTTGGGGGGTTATCCTACGAGCAGTACTTC. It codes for CASSLGVGGLSYEQYF.

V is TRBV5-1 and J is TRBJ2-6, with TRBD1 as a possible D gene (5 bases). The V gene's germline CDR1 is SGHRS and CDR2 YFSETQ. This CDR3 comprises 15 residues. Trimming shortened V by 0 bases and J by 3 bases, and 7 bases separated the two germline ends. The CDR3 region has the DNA TGCGCCAGCAGCTTGGAAGGGGTTGGGGCCAACGTCCTGACTTTC. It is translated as CASSLEGVGANVLTF. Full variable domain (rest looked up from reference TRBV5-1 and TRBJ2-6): KAGVTQTPRYLIKTRGQQVTLSCSPISGHRSVSWYQQTPGQGLQFLFEYFSETQRNKGNFPGRFSGRQFSNSRSEMNVSTLELGDSALYLCASSLEGVGANVLTFGAGSRLTVL.

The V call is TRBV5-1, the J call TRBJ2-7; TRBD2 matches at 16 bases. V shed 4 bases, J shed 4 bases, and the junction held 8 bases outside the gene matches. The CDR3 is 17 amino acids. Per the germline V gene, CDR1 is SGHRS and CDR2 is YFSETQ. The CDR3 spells CASSPGGTSGRGYEQYF. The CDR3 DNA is TGCGCCAGCAGCCCTGGTGGGACTAGCGGGAGGGGTTACGAGCAGTACTTC.

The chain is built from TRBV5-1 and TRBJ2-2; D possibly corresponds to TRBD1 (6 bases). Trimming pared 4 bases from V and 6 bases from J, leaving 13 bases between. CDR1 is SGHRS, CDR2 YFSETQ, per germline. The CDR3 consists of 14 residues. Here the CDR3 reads CASSNDRWPGELFF. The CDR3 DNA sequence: TGCGCCAGCAGCAATGACAGGTGGCCCGGGGAGCTGTTTTTT. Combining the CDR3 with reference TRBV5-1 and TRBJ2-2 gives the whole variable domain KAGVTQTPRYLIKTRGQQVTLSCSPISGHRSVSWYQQTPGQGLQFLFEYFSETQRNKGNFPGRFSGRQFSNSRSEMNVSTLELGDSALYLCASSNDRWPGELFFGEGSRLTVL.

CDR3 bases: TGTGCCAGCGCATTTAGTGGTTCTCAGCCCCAGCATTTT. Its translation is CASAFSGSQPQHF. The chain has TRBV27 and TRBJ1-5; D unresolved. This CDR3 is 13 amino acids long. Germline V CDR1 and CDR2: MNHEY, SMNVEV (reference sequence). V lost 8 bases to trimming and J lost 6 bases, with 14 bases between them.

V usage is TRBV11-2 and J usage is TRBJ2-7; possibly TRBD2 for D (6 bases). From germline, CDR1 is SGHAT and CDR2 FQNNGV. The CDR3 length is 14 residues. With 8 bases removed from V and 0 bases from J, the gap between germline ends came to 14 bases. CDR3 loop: CASSQEGLSYEQYF. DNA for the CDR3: TGTGCCAGCTCCCAGGAGGGCCTCTCCTACGAGCAGTACTTC.

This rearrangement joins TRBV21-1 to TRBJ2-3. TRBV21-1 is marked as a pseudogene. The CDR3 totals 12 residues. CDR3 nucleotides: TGTGCCAGCAGCATTGGTACAGATACGCAGTATTTT. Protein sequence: CASSIGTDTQYF.

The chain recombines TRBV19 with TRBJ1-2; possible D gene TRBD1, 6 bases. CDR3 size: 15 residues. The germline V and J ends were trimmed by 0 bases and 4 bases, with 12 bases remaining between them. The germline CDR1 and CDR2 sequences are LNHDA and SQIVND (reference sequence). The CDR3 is CASSIDRTGTYGYTF. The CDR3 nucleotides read TGTGCCAGTAGTATAGATCGTACAGGGACCTATGGCTACACCTTC.

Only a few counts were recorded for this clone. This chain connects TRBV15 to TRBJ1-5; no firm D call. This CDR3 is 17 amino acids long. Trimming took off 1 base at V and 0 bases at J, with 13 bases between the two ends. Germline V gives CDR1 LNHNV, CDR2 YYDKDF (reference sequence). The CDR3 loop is CATSRVPLRASNQPQHF. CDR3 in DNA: TGTGCCACCAGCAGAGTCCCATTGAGGGCTAGCAATCAGCCCCAGCATTTT.